The present entry profiles one TCR beta chain with its context. This specimen belongs to a study of blood T cell repertoires in COVID-19. Looking at the study overall: Both acute and convalescent COVID-19 samples were obtained from the United States, Italy and Spain. PBMCs, B-cell-depleted T cells, or T cells were the source of the cDNA or gDNA that made up the material.

The V gene's germline CDR1 is SGHDT and CDR2 YYEEEE. Unmatched junction bases numbered 15, after V lost 4 bases and J lost 7 bases. The CDR3 runs 17 residues. As processed by the authors: Estimates of nucleated cell counts were drawn from the amplification of reference gene primers. Libraries were prepared by immunoSEQ multiplex PCR; TCRdb keeps only in-frame clonotypes and omits some of them. V and J calls and clone size come straight from that table; D and trimming were deduced from the DNA. The top ten clones hold 0.97% of a sample with some 100,000 clones, roughly nine tenths of them seen once. This sequence originates from a man between 60 and 75 years old with acute or convalescent COVID-19. The sequenced material came from peripheral blood. This chain connects TRBV5-6 to TRBJ2-2; 8 bases are a match to TRBD2. CDR3 residues: CASSPLAVLRVGGELFF. The CDR3 DNA follows: TGTGCCAGCAGCCCACTAGCGGTCCTACGGGTGGGCGGGGAGCTGTTTTTT.